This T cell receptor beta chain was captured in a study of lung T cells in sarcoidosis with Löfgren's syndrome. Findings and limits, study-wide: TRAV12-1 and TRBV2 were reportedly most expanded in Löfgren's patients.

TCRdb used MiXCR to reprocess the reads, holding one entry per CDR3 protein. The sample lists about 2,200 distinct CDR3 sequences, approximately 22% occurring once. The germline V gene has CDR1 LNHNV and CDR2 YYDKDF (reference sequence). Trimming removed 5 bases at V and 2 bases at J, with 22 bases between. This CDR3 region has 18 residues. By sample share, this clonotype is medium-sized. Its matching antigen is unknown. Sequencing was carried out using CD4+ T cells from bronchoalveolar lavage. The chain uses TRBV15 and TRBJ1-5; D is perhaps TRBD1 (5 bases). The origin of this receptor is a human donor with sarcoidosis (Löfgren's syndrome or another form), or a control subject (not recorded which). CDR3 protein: CATSSRGRPYSGNQPQHF. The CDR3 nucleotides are TGTGCCACCAGCTCAAGGGGACGGCCCTATAGTGGCAATCAGCCCCAGCATTTT.